This T cell receptor (beta chain) emerged from a study of shared clonotypes between healthy human individuals. Study-wide results and caveats: How much donors shared clonotypes was expected to be affected by sequencing depth.

Sequencing was performed on unsorted PBMC DNA using ten immunoSEQ deep assay plates. The method was immunoSEQ multiplex PCR; TCRdb's version includes in-frame clones alone and lacks a portion of them. The top ten hold about 12% of the sample, which has 470,000 or so clones, around 73% seen once. The V gene's germline CDR1 is LNHNV and CDR2 YYDKDF (reference sequence). This CDR3 region has 12 residues. V was cut by 0 bases and J by 5 bases, with 5 bases left in between. A note on this clone: Its antigen is currently unknown. The sample contains more than one DNA sequence encoding this CDR3.

None of the donors, who were healthy HIV-negative adults, had recently had acute infections or vaccinations. All participating donors were Caucasian adults from Nashville, Tennessee. Material for sequencing was PBMCs. This sequence joins TRBV15 and TRBJ2-7; no clear D. This TCR was sampled from a woman in her forties in good health. Some clones in this sample may be carry-over from other donors' samples. CDR3 sequence: CATSRDEDEQYF. The CDR3 DNA reads as TGTGCCACCAGCAGAGACGAAGACGAGCAGTACTTC.